Below are 11 T cell receptor beta chains sequenced from a single sample in a study of shared clonotypes between healthy human individuals. Only in-frame clones appear in the TCRdb table, and some are missing; sequencing was by immunoSEQ multiplex PCR. The profile shows about 2.4 million clones, 93% of them singletons. The material sequenced was naive CD4+ T cells from PBMCs. The subset: CD45RA+ positively selected. The receptors shown here come from a man aged 18 to 35 in good health. Some clones in this sample may be carry-over from other donors' samples.

J is TRBJ1-2 and V is TRBV28; tentative D call: TRBD1 (5 bases). Germline CDR1 MDHEN, CDR2 SYDVKM. V lost 3 bases and J 4 bases, leaving 12 bases between the germline ends. The CDR3 sequence is 14 residues long. CDR3 DNA sequence: TGTGCCAGCAGTTTGGAGGGGACCGCCTATGGCTACACCTTC. This gives the protein CASSLEGTAYGYTF.

The rearrangement joins TRBV28 to TRBJ1-5; the D is unclear. Trimming shortened V by 6 bases and J by 9 bases, and 18 bases separated the two germline ends. Looked up from germline, CDR1 is MDHEN and CDR2 is SYDVKM. The CDR3 covers 14 residues. The CDR3 region is CASRSALSKSPQHF. As DNA, the CDR3 is TGTGCCAGCAGGTCGGCCCTCTCCAAGTCGCCCCAGCATTTT.

This rearrangement joins TRBV7-2 to TRBJ1-5; possibly TRBD1 for D (6 bases). CDR3 size: 13 residues. V dropped 7 bases and J dropped 7 bases, with 14 bases sitting between them. CDR1 is SGHTA and CDR2 is FQGNSA in the germline V gene. The CDR3 spells CASTDRLEQPQHF. CDR3 DNA sequence: TGTGCCAGCACTGACAGGTTGGAGCAGCCCCAGCATTTT.

The CDR3 DNA sequence: TGTGCCAGCAGTGAATTTGGGGGCCTTCAGCCCCAGCATTTT. It specifies CASSEFGGLQPQHF. The gene calls are TRBV6-1 and TRBJ1-5; D may be TRBD1 (6 bases). This CDR3 has 14 amino acids. V was trimmed by 2 bases and J by 6 bases, leaving 11 bases between them. Germline V gene lookup returns CDR1 MNHNS and CDR2 SASEGT.

The rearrangement uses TRBV28 and TRBJ2-5; 9 positions agree with TRBD2. The CDR3 has 16 residues. Unmatched junction bases numbered 11, after V lost 5 bases and J lost 4 bases. Germline CDR1 and CDR2: MDHEN and SYDVKM. The CDR3: CASSLLDSGSTETQYF. The DNA of the CDR3 is TGTGCCAGCAGTCTCCTGGATAGCGGGAGTACAGAGACCCAGTACTTC.

The chain has TRBV15 and TRBJ2-7; 9 positions match TRBD1. The CDR3 contains 15 residues. J gave up 3 bases and V 1 base, and 4 bases lay outside the gene matches. The germline V gene has CDR1 LNHNV and CDR2 YYDKDF (reference sequence). The CDR3 spells CATSRARDRVYEQYF. Here the CDR3 DNA reads TGTGCCACCAGCAGAGCCCGGGACAGGGTCTACGAGCAGTACTTC.

This rearrangement joins TRBV28 to TRBJ2-3; TRBD1 is a possible D gene (5 bases). The germline V and J ends were trimmed by 2 bases and 0 bases, with 15 bases remaining between them. Germline CDR1 reads MDHEN; CDR2 reads SYDVKM. This CDR3 spans 17 amino acids. The CDR3 DNA is TGTGCCAGCAGTTTACCAAGCAGGGCTGGGAGCACAGATACGCAGTATTTT. This translates into CASSLPSRAGSTDTQYF.

V is TRBV6-6 and J is TRBJ1-1; D gene ambiguous. V was trimmed by 8 bases and J by 5 bases, leaving 12 bases between them. Looked up from germline, CDR1 is MNHNY and CDR2 is SVGAGI (reference sequence). CDR3 length: 12 amino acids. Here the CDR3 reads CASAKRVTEAFF. For the CDR3, the DNA is TGTGCCAGCGCCAAGAGGGTAACTGAAGCTTTCTTT.

This clone was observed once. The V and J genes are TRBV7-2 and TRBJ1-2; TRBD1 matches at 7 bases. The CDR3 has 15 amino acids. J was trimmed by 12 bases and V by 5 bases; bases with no gene match: 18. Per germline, CDR1 SGHTA and CDR2 FQGNSA. CDR3 residues: CASSTEPGQHSGHTF. The CDR3, as DNA: TGTGCCAGCAGCACCGAGCCGGGACAGCACTCAGGCCACACCTTC.

J is TRBJ2-2 and V is TRBV29-1; D gene unclear. CDR3 length equals 13 residues. The V and J ends lost 0 bases and 7 bases respectively, with 9 bases between them. Germline lookup yields CDR1 SQVTM and CDR2 ANQGSEA. For the CDR3, the DNA is TGCAGCGTTGAAGATTTTCCCGACGGGGAGCTGTTTTTT. Protein sequence: CSVEDFPDGELFF.

V gene TRBV11-1 combines with J gene TRBJ2-1; TRBD2 aligns across 9 bases. The CDR3 is 16 residues long. V was pared by 3 bases and J by 9 bases, with 12 bases of the junction left unmatched. Germline V CDR1 and CDR2: SGHAT, FQDESV (reference sequence). In nucleotides, the CDR3 is TGTGCCAGCAGCTTGGGGACTAGCAGAATCCTCAGTGAGCAGTTCTTC. Protein product: CASSLGTSRILSEQFF. The variable domain in full, with the rest retrieved from reference TRBV11-1 and TRBJ2-1, is EAEVAQSPRYKITEKSQAVAFWCDPISGHATLYWYRQILGQGPELLVQFQDESVVDDSQLPKDRFSAERLKGVDSTLKIQPAELGDSAMYLCASSLGTSRILSEQFFGPGTRLTVL.